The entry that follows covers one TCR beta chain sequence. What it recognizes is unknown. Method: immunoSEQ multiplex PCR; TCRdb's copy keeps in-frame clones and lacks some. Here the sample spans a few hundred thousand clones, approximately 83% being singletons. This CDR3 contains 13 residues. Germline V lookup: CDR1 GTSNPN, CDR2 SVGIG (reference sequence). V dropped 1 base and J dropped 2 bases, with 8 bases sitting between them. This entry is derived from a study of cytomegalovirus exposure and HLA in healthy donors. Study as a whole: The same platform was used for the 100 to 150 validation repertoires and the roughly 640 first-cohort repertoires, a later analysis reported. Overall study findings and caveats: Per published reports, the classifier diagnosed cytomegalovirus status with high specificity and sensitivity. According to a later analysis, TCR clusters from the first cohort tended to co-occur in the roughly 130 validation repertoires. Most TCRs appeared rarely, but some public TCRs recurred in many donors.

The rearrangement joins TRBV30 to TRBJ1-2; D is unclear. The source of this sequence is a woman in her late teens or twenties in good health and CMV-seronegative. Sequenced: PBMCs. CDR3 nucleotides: TGTGCCTGGAGTGCGGGAAGCAACTATGGCTACACCTTC. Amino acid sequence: CAWSAGSNYGYTF. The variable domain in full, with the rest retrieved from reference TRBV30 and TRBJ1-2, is SQTIHQWPATLVQPVGSPLSLECTVEGTSNPNLYWYRQAAGRGLQLLFYSVGIGQISSEVPQNLSASRPQDRQFILSSKKLLLSDSGFYLCAWSAGSNYGYTFGSGTRLTVV.